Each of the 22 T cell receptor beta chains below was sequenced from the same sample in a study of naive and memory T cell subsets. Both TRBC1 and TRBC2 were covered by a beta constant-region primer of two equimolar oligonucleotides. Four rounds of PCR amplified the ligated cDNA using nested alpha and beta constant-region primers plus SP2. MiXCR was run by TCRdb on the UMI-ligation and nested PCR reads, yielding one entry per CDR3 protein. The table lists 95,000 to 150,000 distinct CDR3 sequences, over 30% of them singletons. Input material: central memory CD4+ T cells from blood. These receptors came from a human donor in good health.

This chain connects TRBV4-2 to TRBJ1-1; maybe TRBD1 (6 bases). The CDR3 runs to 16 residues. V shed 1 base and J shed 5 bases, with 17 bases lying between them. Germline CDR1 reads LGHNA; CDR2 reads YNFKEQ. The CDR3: CASSQASRGAQTEAFF. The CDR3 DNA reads TGTGCCAGCAGCCAAGCCTCCCGGGGGGCGCAAACTGAAGCTTTCTTT.

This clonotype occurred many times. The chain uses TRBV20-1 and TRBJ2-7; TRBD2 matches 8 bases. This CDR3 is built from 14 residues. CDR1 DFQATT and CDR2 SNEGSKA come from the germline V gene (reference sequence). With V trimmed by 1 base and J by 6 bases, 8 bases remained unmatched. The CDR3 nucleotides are TGCAGTGCTAGAGCCACGGGAGGGCTCCCCGAGCAGTACTTC. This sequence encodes CSARATGGLPEQYF.

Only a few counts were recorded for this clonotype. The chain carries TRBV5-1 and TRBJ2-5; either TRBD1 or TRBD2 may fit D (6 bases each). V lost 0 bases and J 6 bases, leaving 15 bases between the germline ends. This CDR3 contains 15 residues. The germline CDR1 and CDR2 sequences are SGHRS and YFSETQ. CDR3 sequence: CASSLEGGPAKTQYF. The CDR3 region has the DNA TGCGCCAGCAGCTTGGAGGGGGGCCCGGCGAAGACCCAGTACTTC.

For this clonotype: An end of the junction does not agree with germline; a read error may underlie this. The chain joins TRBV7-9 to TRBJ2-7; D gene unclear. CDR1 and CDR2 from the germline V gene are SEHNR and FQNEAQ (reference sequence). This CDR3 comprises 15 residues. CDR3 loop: CASSSPMDPSYRVVF. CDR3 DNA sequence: TGTGCCAGCAGTTCCCCGATGGATCCTTCCTATCGAGTGGTCTTC. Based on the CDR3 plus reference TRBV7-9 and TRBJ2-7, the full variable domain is DTGVSQNPRHKITKRGQNVTFRCDPISEHNRLYWYRQTLGQGPEFLTYFQNEAQLEKSRLLSDRFSAERPKGSFSTLEIQRTEQGDSAMYLCASSSPMDPSYRVVFGPGTRLTVT.

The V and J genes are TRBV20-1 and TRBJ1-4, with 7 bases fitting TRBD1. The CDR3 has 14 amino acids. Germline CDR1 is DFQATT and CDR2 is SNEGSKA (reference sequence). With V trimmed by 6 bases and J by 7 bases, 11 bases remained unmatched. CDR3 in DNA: TGCAGTGCCCCCAACAGGGGAGGGAGTGAAAAACTGTTTTTT. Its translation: CSAPNRGGSEKLFF.

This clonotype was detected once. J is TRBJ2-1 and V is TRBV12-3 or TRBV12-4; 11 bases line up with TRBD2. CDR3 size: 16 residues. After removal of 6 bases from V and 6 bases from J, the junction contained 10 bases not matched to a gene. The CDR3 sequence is CASSRGLAEGGNEQFF. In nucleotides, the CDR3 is TGTGCCAGCAGCCGGGGACTAGCGGAGGGGGGCAATGAGCAGTTCTTC.

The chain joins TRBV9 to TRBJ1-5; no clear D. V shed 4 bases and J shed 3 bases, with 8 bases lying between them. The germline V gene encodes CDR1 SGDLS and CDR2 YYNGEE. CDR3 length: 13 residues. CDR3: CASSPTHNQPQHF. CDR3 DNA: TGTGCCAGCAGCCCGACACACAATCAGCCCCAGCATTTT.

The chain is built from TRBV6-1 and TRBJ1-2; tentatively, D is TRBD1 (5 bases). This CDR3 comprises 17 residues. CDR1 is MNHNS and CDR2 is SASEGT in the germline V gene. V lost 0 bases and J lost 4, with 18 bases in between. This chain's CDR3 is CASSEAVSGSGLYGYTF. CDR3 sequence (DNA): TGTGCCAGCAGTGAAGCGGTATCAGGGAGCGGGCTCTATGGCTACACCTTC.

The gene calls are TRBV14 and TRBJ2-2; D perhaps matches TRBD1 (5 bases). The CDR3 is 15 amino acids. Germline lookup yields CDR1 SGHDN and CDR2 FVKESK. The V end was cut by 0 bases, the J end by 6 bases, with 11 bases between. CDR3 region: CASSQEAGLAGELFF. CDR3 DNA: TGTGCCAGCAGCCAAGAAGCAGGGCTGGCCGGGGAGCTGTTTTTT.

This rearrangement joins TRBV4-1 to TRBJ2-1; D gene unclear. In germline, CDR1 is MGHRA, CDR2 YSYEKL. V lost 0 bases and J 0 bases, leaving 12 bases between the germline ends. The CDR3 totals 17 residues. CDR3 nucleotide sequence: TGCGCCAGCAGCCAAGATTCGGGCGGTGTCTCCTACAATGAGCAGTTCTTC. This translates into CASSQDSGGVSYNEQFF.

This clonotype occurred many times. The CDR3 loop is CASSYDAGRKTQYF. CDR3 in DNA: TGTGCCAGCAGTTACGACGCTGGGAGGAAGACCCAGTACTTC. This sequence joins TRBV6-6 and TRBJ2-5, with D possibly being TRBD2 (6 bases). The CDR3 length is 14 residues. Germline CDR1 and CDR2: MNHNY and SVGAGI (reference sequence). V lost 2 bases and J 6 bases, leaving 13 bases between the germline ends.

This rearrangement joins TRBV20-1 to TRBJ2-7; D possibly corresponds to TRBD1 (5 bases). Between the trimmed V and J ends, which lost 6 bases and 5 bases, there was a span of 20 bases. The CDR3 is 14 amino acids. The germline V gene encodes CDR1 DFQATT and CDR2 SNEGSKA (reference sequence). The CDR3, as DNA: TGCAGTGCAGAGAATACAGGTCCCTTTGACGAGCAGTACTTC. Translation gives CSAENTGPFDEQYF.

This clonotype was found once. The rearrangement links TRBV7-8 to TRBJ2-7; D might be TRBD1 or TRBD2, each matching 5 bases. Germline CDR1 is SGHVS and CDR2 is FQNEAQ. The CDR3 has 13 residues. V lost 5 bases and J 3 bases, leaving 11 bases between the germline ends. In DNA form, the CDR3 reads TGTGCCAGCAGCCCGGGACCCCGCTACGAGCAGTACTTC. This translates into CASSPGPRYEQYF. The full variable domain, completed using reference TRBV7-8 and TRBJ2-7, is GAGVSQSPRYKVAKRGQDVALRCDPISGHVSLFWYQQALGQGPEFLTYFQNEAQLDKSGLPSDRFFAERPEGSVSTLKIQRTQQEDSAVYLCASSPGPRYEQYFGPGTRLTVT.

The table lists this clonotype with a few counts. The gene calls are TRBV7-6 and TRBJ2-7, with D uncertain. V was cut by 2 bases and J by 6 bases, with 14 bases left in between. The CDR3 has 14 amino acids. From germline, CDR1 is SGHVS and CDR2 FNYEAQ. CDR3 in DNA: TGTGCCAGCAGCTTAAACAGTTTTTACGGCGAGCAGTACTTC. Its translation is CASSLNSFYGEQYF. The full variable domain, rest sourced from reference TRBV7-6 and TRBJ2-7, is GAGVSQSPRYKVTKRGQDVALRCDPISGHVSLYWYRQALGQGPEFLTYFNYEAQQDKSGLPNDRFSAERPEGSISTLTIQRTEQRDSAMYRCASSLNSFYGEQYFGPGTRLTVT.

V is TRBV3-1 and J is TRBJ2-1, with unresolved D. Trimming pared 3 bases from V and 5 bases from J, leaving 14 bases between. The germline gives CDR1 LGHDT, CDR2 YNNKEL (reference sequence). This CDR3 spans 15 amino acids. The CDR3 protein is CASSHDHGGDNEQFF. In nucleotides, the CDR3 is TGTGCCAGCAGCCACGACCATGGTGGCGACAATGAGCAGTTCTTC.

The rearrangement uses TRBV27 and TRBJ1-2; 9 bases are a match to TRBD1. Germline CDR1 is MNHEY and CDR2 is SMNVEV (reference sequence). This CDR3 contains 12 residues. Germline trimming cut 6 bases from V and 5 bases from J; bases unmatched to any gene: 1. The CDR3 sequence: CASRGTGYGYTF. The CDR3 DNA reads TGTGCCAGCAGGGGGACAGGGTATGGCTACACCTTC.

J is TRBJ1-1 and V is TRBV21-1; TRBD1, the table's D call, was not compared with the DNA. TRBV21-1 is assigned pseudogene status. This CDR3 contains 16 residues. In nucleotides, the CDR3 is TGTGCCAGCATTAACAGGGCGGCGGGTATGAACACTGAAGCTTTCTTT. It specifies CASINRAAGMNTEAFF.

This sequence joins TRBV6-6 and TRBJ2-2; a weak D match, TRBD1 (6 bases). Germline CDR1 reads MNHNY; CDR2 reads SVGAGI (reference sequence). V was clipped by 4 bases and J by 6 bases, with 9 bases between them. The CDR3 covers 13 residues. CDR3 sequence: CASSFRGAGELFF. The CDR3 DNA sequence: TGTGCCAGCAGTTTCAGGGGCGCCGGGGAGCTGTTTTTT.

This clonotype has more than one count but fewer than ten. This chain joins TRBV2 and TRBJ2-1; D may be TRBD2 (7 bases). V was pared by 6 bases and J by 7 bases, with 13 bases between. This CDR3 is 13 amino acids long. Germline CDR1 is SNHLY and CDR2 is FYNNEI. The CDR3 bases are TGTGCCAGCAGGAAAGGGGGGGATAATGAGCAGTTCTTC. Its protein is CASRKGGDNEQFF. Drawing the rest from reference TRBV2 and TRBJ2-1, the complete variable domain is EPEVTQTPSHQVTQMGQEVILRCVPISNHLYFYWYRQILGQKVEFLVSFYNNEISEKSEIFDDQFSVERPDGSNFTLKIRSTKLEDSAMYFCASRKGGDNEQFFGPGTRLTVL.

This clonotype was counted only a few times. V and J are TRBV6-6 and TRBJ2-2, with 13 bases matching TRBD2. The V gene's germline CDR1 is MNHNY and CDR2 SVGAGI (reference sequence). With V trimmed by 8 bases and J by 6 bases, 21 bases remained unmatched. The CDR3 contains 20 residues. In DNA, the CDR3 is TGTGCCAGCGCGTACCGGACTAGCGGGAGCCCCACGAGGTCCCCCGGGGAGCTGTTTTTT. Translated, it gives CASAYRTSGSPTRSPGELFF.

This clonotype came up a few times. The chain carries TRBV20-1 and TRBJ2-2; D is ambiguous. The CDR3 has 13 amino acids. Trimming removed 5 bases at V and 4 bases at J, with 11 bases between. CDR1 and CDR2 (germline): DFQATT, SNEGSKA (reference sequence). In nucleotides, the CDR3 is TGCAGTGCTGCGGAACAGCTCACCGGGGAGCTGTTTTTT. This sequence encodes CSAAEQLTGELFF.

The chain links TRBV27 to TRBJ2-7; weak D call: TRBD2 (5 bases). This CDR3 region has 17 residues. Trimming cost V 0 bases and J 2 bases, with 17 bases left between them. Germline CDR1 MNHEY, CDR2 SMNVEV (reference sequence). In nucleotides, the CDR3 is TGTGCCAGCAGTTTATCGATTCACGCCGAGGGCCCCTACGAGCAGTACTTC. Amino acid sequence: CASSLSIHAEGPYEQYF.